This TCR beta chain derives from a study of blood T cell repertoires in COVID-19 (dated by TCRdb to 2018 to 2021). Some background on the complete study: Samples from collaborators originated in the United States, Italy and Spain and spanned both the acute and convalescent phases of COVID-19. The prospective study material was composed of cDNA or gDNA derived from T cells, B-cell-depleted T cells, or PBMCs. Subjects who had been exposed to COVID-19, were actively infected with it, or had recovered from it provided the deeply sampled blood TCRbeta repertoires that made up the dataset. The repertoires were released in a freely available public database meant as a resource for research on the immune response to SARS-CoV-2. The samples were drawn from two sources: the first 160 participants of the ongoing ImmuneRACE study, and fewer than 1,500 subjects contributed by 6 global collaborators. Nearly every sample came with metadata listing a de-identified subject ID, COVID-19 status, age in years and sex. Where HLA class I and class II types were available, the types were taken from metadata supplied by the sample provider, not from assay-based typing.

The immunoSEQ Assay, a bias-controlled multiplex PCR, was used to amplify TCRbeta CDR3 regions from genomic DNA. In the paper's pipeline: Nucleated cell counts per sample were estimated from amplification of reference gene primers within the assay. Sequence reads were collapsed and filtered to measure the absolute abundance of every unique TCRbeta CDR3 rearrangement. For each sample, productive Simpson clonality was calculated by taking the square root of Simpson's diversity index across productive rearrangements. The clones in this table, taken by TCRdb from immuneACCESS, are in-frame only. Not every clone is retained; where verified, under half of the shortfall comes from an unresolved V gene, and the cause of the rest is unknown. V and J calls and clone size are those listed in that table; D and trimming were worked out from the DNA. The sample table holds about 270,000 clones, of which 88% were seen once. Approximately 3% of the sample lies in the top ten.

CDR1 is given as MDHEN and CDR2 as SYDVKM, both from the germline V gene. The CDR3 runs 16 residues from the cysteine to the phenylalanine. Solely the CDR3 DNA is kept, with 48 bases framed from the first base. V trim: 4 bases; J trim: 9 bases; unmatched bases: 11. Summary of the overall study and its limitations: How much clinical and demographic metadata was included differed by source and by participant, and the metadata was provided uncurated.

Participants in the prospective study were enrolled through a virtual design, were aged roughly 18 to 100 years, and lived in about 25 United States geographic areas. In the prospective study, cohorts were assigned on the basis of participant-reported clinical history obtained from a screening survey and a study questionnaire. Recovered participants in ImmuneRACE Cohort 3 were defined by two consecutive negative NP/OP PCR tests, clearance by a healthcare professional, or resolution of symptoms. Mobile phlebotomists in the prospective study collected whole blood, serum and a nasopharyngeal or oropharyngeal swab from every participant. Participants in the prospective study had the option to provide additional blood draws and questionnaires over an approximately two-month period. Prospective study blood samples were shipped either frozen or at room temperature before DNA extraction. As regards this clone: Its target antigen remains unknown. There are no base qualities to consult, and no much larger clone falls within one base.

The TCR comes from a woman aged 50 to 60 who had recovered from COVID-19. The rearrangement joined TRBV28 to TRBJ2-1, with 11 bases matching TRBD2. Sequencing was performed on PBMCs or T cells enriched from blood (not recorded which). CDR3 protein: CASSSRTTSGRSEQFF. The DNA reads TGTGCCAGCAGTTCCAGAACAACTAGCGGGAGAAGTGAGCAGTTCTTC. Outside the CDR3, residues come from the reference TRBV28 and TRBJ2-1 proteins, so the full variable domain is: DVKVTQSSRYLVKRTGEKVFLECVQDMDHENMFWYRQDPGLGLRLIYFSYDVKMKEKGDIPEGYSVSREKKERFSLILESASTNQTSMYLCASSSRTTSGRSEQFFGPGTRLTVL.